Listed here is a single TCR beta chain. Its cognate antigen is unknown. Per the germline V gene, CDR1 is SGHNT and CDR2 is YYREEE (reference sequence). V lost 2 bases and J lost 2, with 9 bases in between. The CDR3 covers 14 residues. This sample was included in a study of T cell responses to AZD1222 COVID-19 vaccine. General observations from the study: Only a handful of people who got AZD1222 tested seropositive at baseline. Clonal diversity was possibly underestimated; the donors were predominantly white British and more often female. Dominant at 160-218 and 743-854, vaccine-associated CD4 TCRs also spanned spike.

The method was immunoSEQ multiplex PCR; TCRdb's version includes in-frame clones alone and lacks a portion of them. The sample holds 150,000 to 200,000 clones; around nine tenths are singletons and the top ten take approximately 10%. V and J are TRBV5-4 and TRBJ2-3; D unclear. Sample: peripheral blood, taken 28 days after the second AZD1222 dose. The receptor's source is an adult who received the AZD1222 COVID-19 vaccine. The CDR3: CASSFRAHTDTQYF. CDR3 coding DNA: TGTGCCAGCAGCTTTAGGGCACACACAGATACGCAGTATTTT.